The rows below give T cell receptor beta chains drawn from one sample of a study of blood T cells in healthy people across ages. MiXCR, applied by TCRdb to the 5' RACE reads, yields one record per CDR3 protein. This table has 780,000 or so distinct CDR3 sequences, about 25% appearing once. The same sample was also studied in work on T cells of mothers and their children.

Sequencing used blood. These receptors all come from a boy aged 5-17 years in good health. CDR3s include the opening cysteine and the closing phenylalanine or tryptophan. The D gene is left open where the match is weak. The size field is filled for only some rows; it gives once, few, many or a size class.

D: -
J: TRBJ1-5
size: -
V: TRBV10-3
CDR3: CAINLNEVPYLYSNQPQHF
DNA: TGTGCCATCAACCTCAATGAAGTCCCCTACCTTTATAGCAATCAGCCCCAGCATTTT

D: TRBD1
J: TRBJ2-1
size: -
V: TRBV6-6
CDR3: CASTVGQGHEQFF
DNA: TGTGCCAGCACCGTAGGACAGGGCCATGAGCAGTTCTTC

D: TRBD2
J: TRBJ2-7
size: few
V: TRBV6-2/TRBV6-3
CDR3: CASSYSLASGRSSYEQYF
DNA: TGTGCCAGCAGTTACTCTCTGGCTAGCGGGAGAAGCTCCTACGAGCAGTACTTC

D: TRBD1
J: TRBJ1-2
size: few
V: TRBV29-1
CDR3: CSVWADRGLAYGYTF
DNA: TGCAGCGTCTGGGCGGACAGGGGGTTGGCCTATGGCTACACCTTC

D: TRBD2
J: TRBJ2-5
size: few
V: TRBV7-2
CDR3: CASSLAGLAGGRETQYF
DNA: TGTGCCAGCAGCTTAGCGGGGCTAGCGGGTGGAAGGGAGACCCAGTACTTC

D: TRBD2
J: TRBJ2-1
size: -
V: TRBV7-2
CDR3: CASTRTSGGLTIYNEQFF
DNA: TGTGCCAGCACCAGGACTAGCGGGGGGCTTACAATCTACAATGAGCAGTTCTTC

D: TRBD1
J: TRBJ1-4
size: -
V: TRBV6-1
CDR3: CASRENRGGDGKLFF
DNA: TGTGCCAGCAGGGAAAACAGGGGTGGAGACGGAAAACTGTTTTTT

D: TRBD2
J: TRBJ2-7
size: -
V: TRBV7-9
CDR3: CASSLFLAGSSYEQYF
DNA: TGTGCCAGCAGCTTATTCCTAGCGGGGAGCTCCTACGAGCAGTACTTC

D: -
J: TRBJ2-1
size: -
V: TRBV5-5
CDR3: CASSSFSYNEQFF
DNA: TGTGCCAGCAGCTCCTTCTCCTACAATGAGCAGTTCTTC

D: TRBD1
J: TRBJ1-1
size: few
V: TRBV11-2
CDR3: CASSLIEGAGTEAFF
DNA: TGTGCCAGCAGCTTAATCGAGGGGGCCGGCACTGAAGCTTTCTTT

D: TRBD2
J: TRBJ2-3
size: few
V: TRBV3-1
CDR3: CASSQDLGASGNTQYF
DNA: TGTGCCAGCAGCCAAGATCTCGGTGCTAGCGGGAATACGCAGTATTTT

D: TRBD2
J: TRBJ2-3
size: -
V: TRBV7-2
CDR3: CASSQPGTSTERRDTQYF
DNA: TGTGCCAGCAGCCAGCCCGGGACTAGTACCGAAAGGAGAGATACGCAGTATTTT

D: -
J: TRBJ1-6
size: -
V: TRBV12-3/TRBV12-4
CDR3: CASSSGVSPLHF
DNA: TGTGCCAGCAGCTCGGGGGTTTCACCCCTCCACTTT

D: TRBD2
J: TRBJ2-7
size: few
V: TRBV7-2
CDR3: CASRTGGLGEQYF
DNA: TGTGCCAGCAGAACGGGAGGGCTTGGCGAGCAGTACTTC

D: TRBD1
J: TRBJ2-5
size: -
V: TRBV27
CDR3: CASSSGGKYETQYF
DNA: TGTGCCAGCAGTTCAGGGGGAAAGTATGAGACCCAGTACTTC

D: -
J: TRBJ1-2
size: -
V: TRBV7-8
CDR3: CASSSSGPDYGYTF
DNA: TGTGCCAGCAGCTCCTCCGGACCCGACTATGGCTACACCTTC

D: TRBD2
J: TRBJ2-3
size: -
V: TRBV7-3
CDR3: CAGSLNPLVAGRADTQYF
DNA: TGTGCCGGCAGCTTAAATCCCCTAGTAGCGGGGAGGGCAGATACGCAGTATTTT

D: -
J: TRBJ1-2
size: once
V: TRBV20-1
CDR3: CSARDLGRDYGYTF
DNA: TGCAGTGCTAGAGATCTGGGCAGGGACTATGGCTACACCTTC

D: -
J: TRBJ1-1
size: -
V: TRBV5-1
CDR3: CASSPNGAVMNTEAFF
DNA: TGCGCCAGCAGCCCGAACGGGGCCGTAATGAACACTGAAGCTTTCTTT

D: -
J: TRBJ2-7
size: few
V: TRBV25-1
CDR3: CASSPPGQSYEQCF
DNA: TGTGCCAGCAGTCCTCCCGGACAGTCCTACGAGCAGTGCTTC

D: TRBD1
J: TRBJ1-3
size: -
V: TRBV12-3/TRBV12-4
CDR3: CASRYGTDSGNTIYF
DNA: TGTGCCAGCAGATATGGGACAGACTCTGGAAACACCATATATTTT

D: -
J: TRBJ1-5
size: -
V: TRBV6-1
CDR3: CASSGSWGFGQPQHF
DNA: TGTGCCAGCAGTGGGTCATGGGGTTTTGGCCAGCCCCAGCATTTT

D: -
J: TRBJ1-5
size: -
V: TRBV5-5
CDR3: CASSLAGSSGNQPQHF
DNA: TGTGCCAGCAGCTTGGCAGGGTCTAGCGGCAATCAGCCCCAGCATTTT

D: -
J: TRBJ2-7
size: -
V: TRBV4-2
CDR3: CASSQRRAYEQYF
DNA: TGTGCCAGCAGCCAAAGGCGGGCCTACGAGCAGTACTTC